The rows below give T cell receptor beta chains drawn from one sample of a study of vaccination and CD4 T cells after COVID-19. These TCRs' antigens remain unknown. TCRdb reprocessed the PCR reads via MiXCR and lists one record per CDR3 protein. The sample has about 11,000 distinct CDR3 sequences, more than 65% seen once. Sequenced input: CD4+ T cells from blood, cultured in vitro. The source of these receptors is a human donor who had recovered from COVID-19. The CDR3 runs from the conserved cysteine through the conserved F or W. D genes are given only for firm matches. The size entry is marked missing in some rows and otherwise reads once, few, many or a size class.

d_call	cdr3_length	v_call	j_call	clone_size	cdr3_aa	cdr3_nt
TRBD1	14	TRBV28	TRBJ1-2	.	CASSSGQGNYGYTF	TGTGCCAGCAGTTCTGGACAGGGTAACTATGGCTACACCTTC
TRBD2	16	TRBV20-1	TRBJ2-7	.	CSASGTSGDSSYEQYF	TGCAGTGCTAGTGGGACTAGCGGGGACAGCTCCTACGAGCAGTACTTC
.	15	TRBV7-2	TRBJ1-2	.	CASSLAVGVNYGYTF	TGTGCCAGCAGCTTAGCGGTGGGGGTTAACTATGGCTACACCTTC
TRBD1	12	TRBV29-1	TRBJ2-5	once	CSVDDRGETQYF	TGCAGCGTTGATGACAGGGGCGAGACCCAGTACTTC
.	12	TRBV28	TRBJ2-7	.	CASQTSTYEQYF	TGTGCCAGCCAGACGAGTACCTACGAGCAGTACTTC
.	13	TRBV20-1	TRBJ2-3	.	CSASWGRSDTQYF	TGCAGTGCTAGTTGGGGGAGAAGCGATACGCAGTATTTT
TRBD2	15	TRBV20-1	TRBJ2-7	few	CSARDLLAGSYEQYF	TGCAGTGCTAGGGATCTGCTAGCGGGATCCTACGAGCAGTACTTC
.	14	TRBV11-2	TRBJ2-7	.	CASSKDVLSYEQYF	TGTGCCAGCAGCAAGGACGTTTTGTCCTACGAGCAGTACTTC
.	11	TRBV11-3	TRBJ2-5	.	CASSQGETQYF	TGTGCCAGCAGCCAGGGGGAGACCCAGTACTTC
.	14	TRBV7-6	TRBJ1-3	few	CASSEGHSGNTIYF	TGTGCCAGCAGCGAGGGGCACTCTGGAAACACCATATATTTT
.	13	TRBV20-1	TRBJ2-3	.	CSAPNSPGGSQYF	TGCAGTGCCCCGAATTCCCCCGGTGGTTCGCAGTATTTT
.	14	TRBV24-1	TRBJ1-6	.	CATSDHGLNSPLHF	TGTGCCACCAGTGATCACGGTTTAAATTCACCCCTCCACTTT
.	11	TRBV28	TRBJ2-5	.	CASSLIETQYF	TGTGCCAGCAGTTTAATAGAGACCCAGTACTTC
TRBD1	13	TRBV19	TRBJ1-2	.	CATGQGFNYGYTF	TGTGCCACCGGACAGGGGTTCAACTATGGCTACACCTTC
.	12	TRBV28	TRBJ1-2	.	CASSLLSGGYTF	TGTGCCAGCAGTTTATTGTCTGGGGGCTACACCTTC
.	15	TRBV19	TRBJ2-5	.	CASSMARPSQETQYF	TGTGCCAGTAGTATGGCCAGGCCAAGCCAAGAGACCCAGTACTTC
TRBD2	14	TRBV7-2	TRBJ2-7	few	CASSGGTTSYEQYF	TGTGCCAGCAGCGGAGGGACTACTTCCTACGAGCAGTACTTC
.	13	TRBV29-1	TRBJ1-5	.	CSVVVVGNQPQHF	TGCAGCGTTGTGGTAGTGGGCAATCAGCCCCAGCATTTT
TRBD1	13	TRBV20-1	TRBJ1-5	few	CSASQGGGQPQHF	TGCAGTGCTAGTCAGGGGGGAGGTCAGCCCCAGCATTTT
.	12	TRBV5-6	TRBJ1-2	once	CASSLRGTAYTF	TGTGCCAGCAGCTTGAGGGGGACCGCGTACACCTTC
.	14	TRBV28	TRBJ1-6	few	CASSLSVIGSPLHF	TGTGCCAGCAGTTTATCGGTAATCGGATCACCCCTCCACTTT
.	15	TRBV7-7	TRBJ2-5	.	CASSPTTGREKTQYF	TGTGCTAGCAGCCCTACGACAGGTCGGGAAAAGACCCAGTACTTC
.	14	TRBV20-1	TRBJ1-2	.	CSARDLAGSYGYTF	TGCAGTGCTAGAGATCTCGCAGGAAGCTATGGCTACACCTTC
TRBD1	16	TRBV27	TRBJ2-5	.	CAGSPLGQGRKETQYF	TGTGCCGGCAGTCCCTTGGGACAGGGGCGGAAAGAGACCCAGTACTTC
.	13	TRBV27	TRBJ1-6	few	CATRMTDNSPLHF	TGTGCCACAAGGATGACAGACAATTCACCCCTCCACTTT
TRBD1	13	TRBV7-8	TRBJ2-5	few	CASVRRGRETQYF	TGTGCCAGCGTCCGCAGGGGGCGAGAGACCCAGTACTTC
TRBD2	16	TRBV15	TRBJ2-3	.	CATSRAPGGGADTQYF	TGTGCCACCAGCAGAGCGCCGGGGGGTGGCGCAGATACGCAGTATTTT
TRBD1	15	TRBV2	TRBJ1-6	.	CASSGRVRGNSPLHF	TGTGCCAGCAGTGGCAGAGTCAGGGGGAATTCACCCCTCCACTTT
.	14	TRBV6-4	TRBJ1-1	.	CASSREGGNTEAFF	TGTGCCAGCAGCCGCGAGGGCGGGAACACTGAAGCTTTCTTT
.	16	TRBV27	TRBJ1-2	few	CASSLRSSLFNYGYTF	TGTGCCAGCAGTTTGAGATCATCCCTCTTTAACTATGGCTACACCTTC
.	14	TRBV6-2/TRBV6-3	TRBJ2-5	.	CASRSGGPLETQYF	TGTGCCTCCCGATCAGGGGGGCCTTTAGAGACCCAGTACTTC
.	17	TRBV7-2	TRBJ2-7	.	CASSPQRGGIGSYEQYF	TGTGCCAGCAGCCCCCAGAGGGGTGGGATCGGGTCCTACGAGCAGTACTTC
.	14	TRBV6-2/TRBV6-3	TRBJ1-2	.	CASSPWRRTSDYTF	TGTGCCAGCAGTCCCTGGCGCAGGACAAGCGACTACACCTTC
.	15	TRBV25-1	TRBJ2-1	once	CASRPGTPLKNEQFF	TGTGCCAGCCGCCCCGGGACTCCGCTCAAGAATGAGCAGTTCTTC
TRBD2	13	TRBV7-2	TRBJ2-1	.	CASGSGSYNEQFF	TGTGCCAGCGGGAGCGGGAGCTACAATGAGCAGTTCTTC
TRBD1	15	TRBV7-2	TRBJ1-5	.	CASSLGGGINQPQHF	TGTGCCAGCAGCTTAGGAGGGGGCATCAATCAGCCCCAGCATTTT
.	12	TRBV6-5	TRBJ1-2	.	CASSYRGYGYTF	TGTGCCAGCAGTTACAGGGGCTATGGCTACACCTTC